These 14 T cell receptor beta chains were all obtained from the same sample, sequenced in a study of identical twins. In TCRdb, the 5' RACE reads were re-called with MiXCR into one record per CDR3 protein. There are some 710,000 distinct CDR3 sequences in the sample; 5.5% to 7.5% occur only once, and roughly 2% lies in the top ten. Sequencing was done on a sample of naive T cells sorted from blood. The receptor source for this set is a man aged 18 to 29 in good health.

This chain links TRBV12-3 or TRBV12-4 with TRBJ2-1; 7 bases are shared with TRBD2. This CDR3 contains 15 residues. Losses at the gene ends were 6 bases for V and 2 bases for J; bases not matched to a gene: 7. The CDR3 protein is CASRPTSRPYNEQFF. The CDR3 DNA reads TGTGCCAGCAGACCGACTAGCAGACCCTACAATGAGCAGTTCTTC.

The gene calls are TRBV12-3 or TRBV12-4 and TRBJ2-5; 7 positions agree with TRBD1. The CDR3 consists of 14 residues. Germline trimming cut 6 bases from V and 5 bases from J; bases unmatched to any gene: 9. The CDR3 coding sequence is TGTGCCAGCAGACAGACAGGGCCGGGGGAGACCCAGTACTTC. This gives the protein CASRQTGPGETQYF.

There are a few counts of this clonotype. J is TRBJ2-5 and V is TRBV11-1; the D is unclear. This CDR3 has 13 amino acids. Germline values: CDR1 SGHAT, CDR2 FQDESV (reference sequence). V lost 3 bases to trimming and J lost 5 bases, with 10 bases between them. This CDR3 is CASSFQMRETQYF. DNA of the CDR3: TGTGCCAGCAGCTTTCAGATGAGGGAGACCCAGTACTTC.

This clonotype occurred a few times. J is TRBJ2-1 and V is TRBV7-9; TRBD2 matches at 7 bases. Germline CDR1 is SEHNR and CDR2 is FQNEAQ (reference sequence). V gave up 3 bases and J gave up 14 bases; unmatched junction bases: 4. CDR3 length: 11 residues. Written as DNA, the CDR3 is TGTGCCAGCAGCTTCAAGGGAGGGGAGTTCTTC. Its protein is CASSFKGGEFF.

This clonotype was observed a single time. The chain carries TRBV27 and TRBJ2-7; D is perhaps TRBD1 (5 bases). The V gene lost 6 bases and the J gene lost 3 bases, with 15 bases spanning the gap. This CDR3 is 14 amino acids long. Looked up from germline, CDR1 is MNHEY and CDR2 is SMNVEV (reference sequence). The CDR3 bases are TGTGCCAGCAGCCCCTTAGGGGTTGGCTACGAGCAGTACTTC. Translating it yields CASSPLGVGYEQYF.

Only a few counts were recorded for this clonotype. V gene TRBV5-5 combines with J gene TRBJ1-1, with TRBD1 matching over 7 bases. Trimming at V came to 0 bases and at J to 5 bases, leaving 10 bases not matched to a gene. This CDR3 contains 16 residues. Germline V lookup: CDR1 SGHKS, CDR2 YYEKEE (reference sequence). CDR3 bases: TGTGCCAGCAGCTTGGCACCTTTACAGGGGAAGACTGAAGCTTTCTTT. It specifies CASSLAPLQGKTEAFF.

This clonotype has ten or more counts. The chain employs TRBV18 and TRBJ2-1; no clear D. The CDR3 sequence is 14 residues long. Trimming shortened V by 2 bases and J by 5 bases, and 10 bases separated the two germline ends. Germline values: CDR1 KGHSH, CDR2 LQKENI. The CDR3 DNA sequence: TGTGCCAGCTCACCAAGGGTCAGAGACAATGAGCAGTTCTTC. Amino acid sequence: CASSPRVRDNEQFF.

This clonotype was picked up many times. An end of the junction differs from the germline gene, which may be a read error. This chain links TRBV29-1 with TRBJ2-1, with TRBD1 matching over 10 bases. There are 15 residues in the CDR3. Germline CDR1 and CDR2: SQVTM and ANQGSEA. In DNA form, the CDR3 reads TGCAGCGTTCAAGAAGGACAGGGGGAATACAATGAGCAGTTCTTC. Encoded protein: CSVQEGQGEYNEQFF.

The chain carries TRBV5-5 and TRBJ2-5; D ambiguous. Germline-derived CDR1 and CDR2 are SGHKS and YYEKEE (reference sequence). V dropped 3 bases and J dropped 5 bases, with 8 bases sitting between them. The CDR3 covers 12 residues. In DNA form, the CDR3 reads TGTGCCAGCAGCTACAATGAGGAGACCCAGTACTTC. Translating it yields CASSYNEETQYF.

There are many counts of this clonotype. The chain combines TRBV6-2 or TRBV6-3 with TRBJ2-1, with TRBD2 matching over 10 bases. The CDR3 extends over 16 amino acids. Trimming cost V 2 bases and J 7 bases; bases outside gene matches: 8. The germline V gene encodes CDR1 MNHEY and CDR2 SVGEGT. The CDR3 sequence: CASSYPASGSKNEQFF. As DNA, the CDR3 is TGTGCCAGCAGTTACCCAGCTAGCGGGAGTAAGAATGAGCAGTTCTTC.

Many counts were recorded for this clonotype. The chain combines TRBV5-1 with TRBJ2-2; D call uncertain. Germline CDR1 and CDR2: SGHRS and YFSETQ. The CDR3 spans 16 residues. V was trimmed by 0 bases and J by 2 bases, leaving 11 bases between them. Here the CDR3 DNA reads TGCGCCAGCAGCTTGGTGGGCGCAGCTAACACCGGGGAGCTGTTTTTT. Amino acid sequence: CASSLVGAANTGELFF.

This chain links TRBV5-1 with TRBJ1-1; D remains ambiguous. V was cut by 0 bases and J by 1 base, with 13 bases left in between. Per germline, CDR1 SGHRS and CDR2 YFSETQ. CDR3 size: 16 residues. This CDR3 reads CASSLDFGIPNTEAFF. The CDR3 DNA is TGCGCCAGCAGCTTGGATTTCGGCATACCGAACACTGAAGCTTTCTTT.

This clonotype was observed a handful of times. The J gene is TRBJ2-1, the V gene TRBV6-2 or TRBV6-3, with 9 bases lining up with TRBD2. The germline gives CDR1 MNHEY, CDR2 SVGEGT. After removal of 4 bases from V and 3 bases from J, the junction contained 19 bases not matched to a gene. CDR3 length equals 20 residues. CDR3 sequence: CASSSPRRVSGSEYYNEQFF. Written as DNA, the CDR3 is TGTGCCAGCAGTTCCCCCAGAAGGGTTAGCGGGAGCGAATACTACAATGAGCAGTTCTTC.

In this sample, this clonotype turned up many times. The chain has TRBV29-1 and TRBJ1-1; D is perhaps TRBD1 (5 bases). The CDR3 spans 13 residues. CDR1 is SQVTM, CDR2 ANQGSEA, per germline. V shed 1 base and J shed 6 bases, with 12 bases lying between them. CDR3 amino acids: CSVEVTAFPEAFF. The CDR3 coding sequence is TGCAGCGTTGAAGTGACAGCATTCCCTGAAGCTTTCTTT. The full variable domain, rest sourced from reference TRBV29-1 and TRBJ1-1, is SAVISQKPSRDICQRGTSLTIQCQVDSQVTMMFWYRQQPGQSLTLIATANQGSEATYESGFVIDKFPISRPNLTFSTLTVSNMSPEDSSIYLCSVEVTAFPEAFFGQGTRLTVV.